This TCR beta chain was documented in a study of OX40 agonist ivuxolimab in advanced cancers. Regarding the complete study: Ivuxolimab was a fully human IgG2 agonistic monoclonal antibody targeting the costimulatory receptor OX40 (CD134). Among the roughly 50 dose-escalation patients, 19 had hepatocellular carcinoma, 15 or so melanoma, 9 renal cell carcinoma and 9 head and neck cancer. The point of sequencing TCRbeta in the periphery was to test whether ivuxolimab changed TCR sequence diversity and drove clonal T-cell expansion. Patients were allowed to have had prior anti-PD-1, anti-PD-L1 or anti-CTLA-4 therapy, and 30% to 40% of the dose-escalation patients had been treated with checkpoint inhibitors. In the dose-escalation cohort, 70% to 85% of patients were male, and the mean age was around 60 years, with a range of about 23 to 85. Intravenous ivuxolimab was administered to patients every 2 weeks at six dose levels: 0.01, 0.1, 0.3, 1.5, 3 and 10 mg/kg. Partial responses were achieved by three dose-escalation patients, of whom one had hepatocellular carcinoma and two had cutaneous melanoma. The paper describes the monotherapy dose-escalation part (N = 52 patients) of the phase I trial of ivuxolimab.

Concerning this clone itself: The target of this receptor is not known. No qualities accompany the bases; no much larger clone lies one base away.

What the study reported, not specific to this receptor: Low levels of normalized T-cell clonal expansion were also seen in some patients who did not respond. After ivuxolimab, more expanded clones were found on average in CD8+ T cells than in CD4+ T cells. Antigen specificity was not determined for the clonally expanded peripheral T cells. At doses of 0.1 to 3.0 mg/kg, clonal expansion of both CD4+ and CD8+ T cells in blood was seen between baseline and week 6. In the 0.1-3.0 mg/kg groups, partial responders had among the lowest normalized peripheral clonal expansion, particularly in CD8+ T cells.

The trial excluded patients who had a history of autoimmune disease or who were on systemic immunosuppression. In every dose cohort, peripheral blood was drawn for TCR sequencing at baseline, cycle 4 day 1, and cycle 7 day 1. Samples were obtained from an open-label, multicenter, first-in-human phase I dose-escalation trial of ivuxolimab. Adults with locally advanced or metastatic melanoma, renal cell, hepatocellular, or head and neck squamous cell carcinoma were enrolled in the trial. CD4+ and CD8+ T cells were sorted separately from peripheral blood before TCR sequencing. CDR1 and CDR2, per the germline V gene, are SGHVS and FNYEAQ. V gives up 1 base and J gives up 9 bases, and the segment between their germline ends measures 13 bases. The CDR3, from cysteine to phenylalanine, totals 14 residues. Only CDR3 DNA remains: 42 bases, in frame from the first base. For sequencing of the TCRbeta CDR3 region, genomic DNA was extracted from the sorted cells. The immunoSEQ Assay was used to sequence the TCRbeta CDR3 regions. The clones in this table, taken by TCRdb from immuneACCESS, are in-frame only. Not every clone is retained; where verified, under half of the shortfall comes from an unresolved V gene, and the cause of the rest is unknown. The sample table shows approximately 18,000 clones, and about four fifths are seen once. Of the sample, 21% is held by the ten largest clones.

This sequence originates from an adult with an advanced solid tumor such as melanoma, head and neck, liver or kidney cancer. The chain was built from TRBV7-6 and TRBJ2-1; D gene: possibly TRBD2, on 7 matching bases. The source material was CD4+ or CD8+ T cells sorted from blood, sampled in a trial of the OX40 agonist ivuxolimab. The DNA is as follows: TGTGCCAGCAGCTTAGGGGGGGGGCATAGTGAGCAGTTCTTC. Its coded protein is CASSLGGGHSEQFF.